The rows below give T cell receptor beta chains drawn from one sample of a study of beta chain features in type 1 diabetes. Here immunoSEQ multiplex PCR was the method, and the copy in TCRdb shows in-frame clones only, minus some. The sample includes hundreds of thousands of clones, 14% of them seen just once. Sequences were obtained from central memory CD4+ T cells from blood. The receptors were gathered from a man aged 30-40 years in good health. CDR3s leave out the opening cysteine and the closing phenylalanine or tryptophan. The order of the fields is CDR3 protein, D gene, V gene, J gene. D genes are given only for firm matches.

CDR3aa: ASSYMASSNQPQH
d_gene: -
v_gene: TRBV6-5
j_gene: TRBJ1-5

CDR3aa: ASSRAGTSYNEQF
d_gene: -
v_gene: TRBV14
j_gene: TRBJ2-1

CDR3aa: ASSLGGGETQY
d_gene: -
v_gene: TRBV5-1
j_gene: TRBJ2-5

CDR3aa: ASRPTSDYGYT
d_gene: -
v_gene: TRBV25-1
j_gene: TRBJ1-2

CDR3aa: ASSLILGQGGPQY
d_gene: TRBD1
v_gene: TRBV7-2
j_gene: TRBJ2-5

CDR3aa: AWSRGAPQDAEQF
d_gene: -
v_gene: TRBV30
j_gene: TRBJ2-1

CDR3aa: ATSSLLIDYGYT
d_gene: -
v_gene: TRBV28
j_gene: TRBJ1-2

CDR3aa: ASRESRGLNSPLH
d_gene: -
v_gene: TRBV7-9
j_gene: TRBJ1-6

CDR3aa: ASSLMGMNTEAF
d_gene: -
v_gene: TRBV5-4
j_gene: TRBJ1-1

CDR3aa: ASTPDSNQPQH
d_gene: -
v_gene: TRBV19
j_gene: TRBJ1-5

CDR3aa: ASSQATQNTGELF
d_gene: -
v_gene: TRBV7-3
j_gene: TRBJ2-2

CDR3aa: ASSLGQGALAGELF
d_gene: TRBD1
v_gene: TRBV7-6
j_gene: TRBJ2-2

CDR3aa: ASSLIGNLAFSYNEQF
d_gene: -
v_gene: TRBV11-3
j_gene: TRBJ2-1

CDR3aa: ASSVPGGLGETQY
d_gene: -
v_gene: TRBV5-1
j_gene: TRBJ2-5

CDR3aa: ASSARQWDTEAF
d_gene: -
v_gene: TRBV9
j_gene: TRBJ1-1

CDR3aa: ASSQSGRSSGNTIY
d_gene: -
v_gene: TRBV4-1
j_gene: TRBJ1-3

CDR3aa: ASSRDTRGELF
d_gene: -
v_gene: TRBV27
j_gene: TRBJ2-2